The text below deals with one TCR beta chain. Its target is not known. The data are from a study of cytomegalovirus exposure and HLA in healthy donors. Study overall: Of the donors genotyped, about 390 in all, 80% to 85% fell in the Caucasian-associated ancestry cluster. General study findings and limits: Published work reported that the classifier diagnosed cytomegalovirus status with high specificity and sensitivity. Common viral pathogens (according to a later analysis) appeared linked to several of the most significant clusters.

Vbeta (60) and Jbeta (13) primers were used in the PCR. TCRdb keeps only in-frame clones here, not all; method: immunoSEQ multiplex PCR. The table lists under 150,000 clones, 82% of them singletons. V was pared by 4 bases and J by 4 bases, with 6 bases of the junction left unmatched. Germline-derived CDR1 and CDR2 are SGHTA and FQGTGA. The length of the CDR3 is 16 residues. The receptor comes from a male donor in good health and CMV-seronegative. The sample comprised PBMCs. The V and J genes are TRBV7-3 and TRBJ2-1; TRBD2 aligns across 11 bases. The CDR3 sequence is CASSYRLAGPYNEQFF. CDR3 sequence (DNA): TGTGCCAGCAGCTACAGACTAGCGGGACCGTACAATGAGCAGTTCTTC.